These 13 T cell receptor beta chains originate from one sample sequenced in a study of blood T cells in healthy people across ages (dated by TCRdb to 2015 to 2017). The method was 5' RACE. The sequencer was an Illumina HiSeq 2500. A second 7 to 11 cycle PCR used a sample-barcoded 5' primer and a J-beta primer mix. The public sequencing data were trimmed at Q25 with fastp and processed into clonotypes with MiXCR by TCRdb, which kept only in-frame beta chains. When rows share a CDR3 protein, they turn into one entry using the most common DNA and genes. The sample data list 800,000 or so distinct CDR3 sequences, and about 59% of these were observed just once. The ten largest account for roughly a quarter of the sample. The specimen was blood. The receptors stem from a man aged 25 to 45 in good health.

V usage is TRBV4-2 and J usage is TRBJ2-4; D is uncertain. Germline V gene data show CDR1 as LGHNA and CDR2 as YNFKEQ. The V and J ends lost 7 bases and 13 bases respectively, with 17 bases between them. The CDR3 is 12 residues long. This CDR3 reads CASTDIGKEQYF. The CDR3 DNA reads TGTGCCAGCACCGACATAGGGAAAGAGCAGTACTTC.

The table lists this clonotype with a few counts. V usage is TRBV7-9 and J usage is TRBJ1-2; a weak D match, TRBD1 (5 bases). CDR1 SEHNR and CDR2 FQNEAQ come from the germline V gene (reference sequence). V was trimmed by 6 bases and J by 0 bases, leaving 14 bases between them. The CDR3 is made up of 15 amino acids. The CDR3 DNA follows: TGTGCCAGCAGTTTGAAGCAGGGTCCTAACTATGGCTACACCTTC. This translates into CASSLKQGPNYGYTF.

The gene calls are TRBV2 and TRBJ2-7; D remains unclear. The germline V gene has CDR1 SNHLY and CDR2 FYNNEI. The CDR3 totals 11 residues. V was pared by 7 bases and J by 9 bases, with 13 bases between. The CDR3 spells CASITTFVQYF. CDR3 in DNA: TGTGCCAGCATCACAACTTTCGTGCAGTACTTC.

CDR3 in amino acids: CASSVDPGLAGGNEQFF. In nucleotides, the CDR3 is TGTGCCAGCAGCGTAGACCCGGGACTAGCGGGGGGGAATGAGCAGTTCTTC. The V gene is TRBV9, the J gene TRBJ2-1; 16 bases are a match to TRBD2. Germline CDR1 is SGDLS and CDR2 is YYNGEE. The length of the CDR3 is 17 residues. With 0 bases clipped from V and 7 bases from J, the junction kept 4 bases outside the gene matches. Looking up the rest from reference TRBV9 and TRBJ2-1 gives the full variable domain: DSGVTQTPKHLITATGQRVTLRCSPRSGDLSVYWYQQSLDQGLQFLIQYYNGEERAKGNILERFSAQQFPDLHSELNLSSLELGDSALYFCASSVDPGLAGGNEQFFGPGTRLTVL.

The chain joins TRBV15 to TRBJ2-7; D perhaps matches TRBD2 (6 bases). Trimming removed 5 bases at V and 3 bases at J, with 20 bases between. Germline V CDR1 and CDR2: LNHNV, YYDKDF (reference sequence). The CDR3 extends over 16 amino acids. CDR3 sequence reads: CATSRWGGGTVYEQYF. CDR3 sequence (DNA): TGTGCCACCAGCCGCTGGGGAGGAGGTACTGTCTACGAGCAGTACTTC.

This chain joins TRBV24-1 and TRBJ2-3, with TRBD2 matching over 7 bases. The CDR3 covers 16 residues. Looked up from germline, CDR1 is KGHDR and CDR2 is SFDVKD. Trimming took 2 bases from V and 6 from J; bases not matched to a gene: 10. CDR3 coding DNA: TGTGCCACCAGTGATTGGGTTAGCGGGTTACGTGATACGCAGTATTTT. Protein product: CATSDWVSGLRDTQYF.

This sequence joins TRBV11-2 and TRBJ2-3, with unresolved D. CDR3 size: 13 residues. The V end was cut by 0 bases, the J end by 7 bases, with 8 bases between. Germline V gene lookup returns CDR1 SGHAT and CDR2 FQNNGV. Here the CDR3 DNA reads TGTGCCAGCAGCTTAGATATGGGATATACGCAGTATTTT. It specifies CASSLDMGYTQYF.

This clonotype was seen ten or more times. J is TRBJ2-6 and V is TRBV5-1, with D unresolved. The germline gives CDR1 SGHRS, CDR2 YFSETQ. The V and J ends lost 3 bases and 0 bases respectively, with 22 bases between them. The CDR3 contains 20 residues. DNA of the CDR3: TGCGCCAGCAGCTCCTCGGGCCGGGTTTCACCTTTCTCTGGGGCCAACGTCCTGACTTTC. Translated, it gives CASSSSGRVSPFSGANVLTF.

This clonotype showed up just a few times. The chain couples TRBV27 to TRBJ2-3; 12 nucleotides agree with TRBD2. This CDR3 has 16 amino acids. V lost 5 bases, J lost 0 bases, and 3 bases stayed unmatched. CDR1 is MNHEY, CDR2 SMNVEV, per germline (reference sequence). This chain's CDR3 is CASSTTSGGSTDTQYF. DNA for the CDR3: TGTGCCAGCAGTACAACTAGCGGGGGGAGCACAGATACGCAGTATTTT.

The V gene is TRBV10-3, the J gene TRBJ2-4; 10 nucleotides align to TRBD1. This CDR3 has 16 residues. Germline values: CDR1 ENHRY, CDR2 SYGVKD. The junction had 3 bases not matched to a gene; V was cut back by 4 bases and J by 0 bases. The CDR3 region is CAISGDRGVAKNIQYF. As DNA, the CDR3 is TGTGCCATCAGTGGGGACAGGGGCGTAGCCAAAAACATTCAGTACTTC.

The chain recombines TRBV28 with TRBJ1-1; D unclear. V was trimmed by 4 bases and J by 4 bases, leaving 19 bases between them. CDR1 is MDHEN, CDR2 SYDVKM, per germline. CDR3 length: 16 amino acids. The CDR3 reads CASSSYERVSVTEAFF. For the CDR3, the DNA is TGTGCCAGCAGTTCCTACGAGAGGGTGTCGGTCACTGAAGCTTTCTTT.

In its sample, this clonotype was seen a few times. The chain couples TRBV15 to TRBJ2-1; D is ambiguous. Per the germline V gene, CDR1 is LNHNV and CDR2 is YYDKDF (reference sequence). The CDR3 extends over 12 amino acids. The V gene lost 0 bases and the J gene lost 6 bases, with 3 bases spanning the gap. The CDR3 nucleotides are TGTGCCACCAGCAGAGACCCCAATGAGCAGTTCTTC. Residues: CATSRDPNEQFF.

This chain connects TRBV20-1 to TRBJ2-1, with 8 positions matching TRBD2. The CDR3 has 15 amino acids. CDR1 and CDR2 (germline): DFQATT, SNEGSKA (reference sequence). V lost 5 bases, J lost 6 bases, and 12 bases stayed unmatched. For the CDR3, the DNA is TGCAGTGCTCCCCTTAGCGGGGATATAAGCAATGAGCAGTTCTTC. This encodes CSAPLSGDISNEQFF.